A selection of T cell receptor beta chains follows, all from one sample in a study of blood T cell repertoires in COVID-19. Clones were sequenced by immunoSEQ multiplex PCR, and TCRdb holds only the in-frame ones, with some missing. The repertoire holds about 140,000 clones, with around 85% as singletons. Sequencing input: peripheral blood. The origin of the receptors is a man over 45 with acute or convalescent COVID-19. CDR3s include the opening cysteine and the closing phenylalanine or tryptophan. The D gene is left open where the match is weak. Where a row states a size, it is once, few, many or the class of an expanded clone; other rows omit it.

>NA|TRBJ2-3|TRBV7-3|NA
TGTGCCAGCAGCCTAAACGGGTTCACAGATACGCAGTATTTT
CASSLNGFTDTQYF
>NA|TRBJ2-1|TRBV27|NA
TGTGCCAGCAGGGTGTTTAGCGGCAATGAGCAGTTCTTC
CASRVFSGNEQFF
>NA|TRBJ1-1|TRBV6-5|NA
TGTGCCAGCAGTTACTCGATAATGGTCGGTACTGAAGCTTTCTTT
CASSYSIMVGTEAFF
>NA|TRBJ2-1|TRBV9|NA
TGTGCCAGCAGCGTAACCCTGACAGAAAGCTCCTACAATGAGCAGTTCTTC
CASSVTLTESSYNEQFF
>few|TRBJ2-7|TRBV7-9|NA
TGTGCCAGCAGCTTACAGGGCTACGAGCAGTACTTC
CASSLQGYEQYF
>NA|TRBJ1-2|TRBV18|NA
TGTGCCAGCTCACCGACAGGTTCCTATGGCTACACCTTC
CASSPTGSYGYTF
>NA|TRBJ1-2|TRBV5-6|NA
TGTGCCAGCAGCTCTCAAGCCCACTATGGCTACACCTTC
CASSSQAHYGYTF
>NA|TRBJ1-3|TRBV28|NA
TGTGCCAGCAGTTTTAGCTCGGGAAAGGGCACCATATATTTT
CASSFSSGKGTIYF
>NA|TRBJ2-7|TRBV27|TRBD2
TGTGCCAGCAGTTTACAGCGGGAGGTGGGAGAGCAGTACTTC
CASSLQREVGEQYF
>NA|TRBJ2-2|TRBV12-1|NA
TGTGCCAGCAGCTTTGAGGCAGGGATCCCCACCGGGGAGCTGTTTTTT
CASSFEAGIPTGELFF
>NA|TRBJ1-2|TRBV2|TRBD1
TGTGCCAGCAACGTGGACAGGGGAGGAGGAGGCTACACCTTC
CASNVDRGGGGYTF
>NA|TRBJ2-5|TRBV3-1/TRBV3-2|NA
TGTGCCAGCAGCCAAGGGGGAGGTGGGCCAGTAGAGACCCAGTACTTC
CASSQGGGGPVETQYF
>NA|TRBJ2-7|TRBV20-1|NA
TGCAGTGCTAGAGCCAGTTACGAGCAGTACTTC
CSARASYEQYF
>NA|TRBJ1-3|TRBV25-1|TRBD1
TGTGCCAGCAGAGCCACAGGGGCCTTTGGAAACACCATATATTTT
CASRATGAFGNTIYF
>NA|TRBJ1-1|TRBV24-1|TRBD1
TGTGCCACCCGAAGGACAGGCGCGAACACTGAAGCTTTCTTT
CATRRTGANTEAFF
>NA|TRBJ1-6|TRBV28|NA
TGTGCCAGCAGTTCTGACGGGAATTCACCCCTCCACTTT
CASSSDGNSPLHF
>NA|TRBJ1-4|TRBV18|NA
TGTGCCAGCTCACGCAGCAGGACTAATGAAAAACTGTTTTTT
CASSRSRTNEKLFF
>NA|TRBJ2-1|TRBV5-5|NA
TGTGCCAGCAGCTTGGTAGCAAGTGAGCAGTTCTTC
CASSLVASEQFF
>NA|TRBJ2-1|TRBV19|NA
TGTGCCAGTAGTATAAAGTTCCAGGACCCCAGATGGGGGCCCTACAATGAGCAGTTCTTC
CASSIKFQDPRWGPYNEQFF
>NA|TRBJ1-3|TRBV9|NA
TGTGCCAGCAGCGTTGGCGGATTAAACACCATATATTTT
CASSVGGLNTIYF
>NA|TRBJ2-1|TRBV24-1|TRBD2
TGTGCCACCAGTGATACTAGCGGGGGGGCGGATGAGCAGTTCTTC
CATSDTSGGADEQFF
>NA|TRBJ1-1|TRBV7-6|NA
TGTGCCAGCAGCACCACTGGGCACGGGGACACTGAAGCTTTCTTT
CASSTTGHGDTEAFF
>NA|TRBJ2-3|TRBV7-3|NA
TGTGCCAGCAGCCTCCGGGACTCCATCACAGATACGCAGTATTTT
CASSLRDSITDTQYF
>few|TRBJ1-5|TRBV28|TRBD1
TGTGCCAGCAGTTATCCGGGACAGGGGTTTGGCCAGCCCCAGCATTTT
CASSYPGQGFGQPQHF
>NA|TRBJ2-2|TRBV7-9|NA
TGTGCCAGCAGCCGGGAGACCGGGGAGCTGTTTTTT
CASSRETGELFF
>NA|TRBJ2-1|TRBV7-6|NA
TGTGCCAGCAGCTTTCGACAGGCGTCCTCCTACAATGAGCAGTTCTTC
CASSFRQASSYNEQFF
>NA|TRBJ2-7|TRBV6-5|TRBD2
TGTGCCAGCAGTTCGGCGGGAGGGCCATACGAGCAGTACTTC
CASSSAGGPYEQYF
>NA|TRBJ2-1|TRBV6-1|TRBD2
TGTGCCAGCAGTGAAGCGGGAGGGCCCTTGAATGAGCAGTTCTTC
CASSEAGGPLNEQFF
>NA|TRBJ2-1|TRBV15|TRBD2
TGTGCCACCAGCAGAGGCCTGTCATTTCTTGGAGCGGGGGAGCAGTTCTTC
CATSRGLSFLGAGEQFF
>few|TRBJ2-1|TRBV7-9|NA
TGTGCCAGCAGCAGAGACAGCTCCTACAATGAGCAGTTCTTC
CASSRDSSYNEQFF
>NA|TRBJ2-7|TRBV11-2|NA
TGTGCCAGCAGCTCCCGGGACAACTACGAGCAGTACTTC
CASSSRDNYEQYF